Sequencing of this T cell receptor beta chain was carried out in a study of T cells in Graves' hyperthyroidism and ophthalmopathy. A few counts support this clonotype. Its antigen is undetermined. TCR beta CDR3 regions were amplified from RNA transcripts. With the HTBI primer set, the TCR CDR3 went through a first round of RT-PCR. TCRdb itself ran the multiplex PCR reads through MiXCR, one entry per CDR3 protein. The table has roughly 570,000 distinct CDR3 sequences, 15% to 18% seen once. The V segment lost 2 bases and the J segment 4 bases; nucleotides outside the gene matches: 3. Germline CDR1 is MNHEY and CDR2 is SMNVEV (reference sequence). The length of the CDR3 is 14 residues. Whole-study findings and limits: A median approximately 6.5 months before onset, the model predicted ophthalmopathy. Among clonotypes expanded in thyroid above 0.001, most were also found in blood. Ophthalmopathy could be told apart from stable hyperthyroidism with a 13 V-J model.

The rearrangement uses TRBV27 and TRBJ1-1, with 8 bases that match TRBD1. Sequenced input: blood. The TCR originated in a woman in her twenties or thirties with Graves' hyperthyroidism. CDR3 sequence: CASSLTGGSTEAFF. As DNA, the CDR3 is TGTGCCAGCAGTTTAACAGGGGGGAGCACTGAAGCTTTCTTT.